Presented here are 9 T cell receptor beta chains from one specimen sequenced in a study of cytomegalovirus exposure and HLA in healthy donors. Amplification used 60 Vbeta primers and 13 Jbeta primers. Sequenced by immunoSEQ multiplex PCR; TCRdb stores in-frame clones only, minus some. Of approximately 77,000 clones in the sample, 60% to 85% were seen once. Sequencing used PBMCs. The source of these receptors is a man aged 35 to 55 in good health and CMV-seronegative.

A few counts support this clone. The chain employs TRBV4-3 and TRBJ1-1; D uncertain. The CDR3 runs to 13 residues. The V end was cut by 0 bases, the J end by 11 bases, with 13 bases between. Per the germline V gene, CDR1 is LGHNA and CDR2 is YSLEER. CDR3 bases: TGCGCCAGCAGCCAAGATATGGGCGCGGGGGCTTTCTTT. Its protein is CASSQDMGAGAFF.

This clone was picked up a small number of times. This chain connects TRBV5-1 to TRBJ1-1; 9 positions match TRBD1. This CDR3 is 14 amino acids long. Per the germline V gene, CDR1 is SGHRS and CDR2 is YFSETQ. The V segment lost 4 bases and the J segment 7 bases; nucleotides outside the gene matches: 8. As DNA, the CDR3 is TGCGCCAGCAGCCATCGGACAGGGGAGGGTGAAGCTTTCTTT. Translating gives CASSHRTGEGEAFF. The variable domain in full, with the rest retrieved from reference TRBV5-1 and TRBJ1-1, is KAGVTQTPRYLIKTRGQQVTLSCSPISGHRSVSWYQQTPGQGLQFLFEYFSETQRNKGNFPGRFSGRQFSNSRSEMNVSTLELGDSALYLCASSHRTGEGEAFFGQGTRLTVV.

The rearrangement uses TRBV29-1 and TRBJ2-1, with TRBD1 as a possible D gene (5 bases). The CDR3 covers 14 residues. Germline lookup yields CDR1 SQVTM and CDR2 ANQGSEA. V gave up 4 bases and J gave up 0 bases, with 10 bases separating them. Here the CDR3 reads CSVGGSSSYNEQFF. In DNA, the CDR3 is TGCAGCGTTGGGGGCTCTAGCTCCTACAATGAGCAGTTCTTC.

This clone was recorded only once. CDR3 protein: CASSLDPGSGNTIYF. CDR3 nucleotides: TGTGCCAGCAGTTTAGACCCCGGGTCTGGAAACACCATATATTTT. The rearrangement links TRBV28 to TRBJ1-3; no reliable D call. There are 15 residues in the CDR3. V dropped 2 bases and J dropped 1 base, with 9 bases sitting between them. From germline, CDR1 is MDHEN and CDR2 SYDVKM.

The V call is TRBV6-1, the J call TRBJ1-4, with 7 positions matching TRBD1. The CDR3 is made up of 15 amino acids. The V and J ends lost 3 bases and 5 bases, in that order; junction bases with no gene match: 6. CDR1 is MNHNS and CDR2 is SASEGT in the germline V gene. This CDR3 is CASSDLGQFNEKLFF. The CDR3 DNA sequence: TGTGCCAGCAGTGATTTGGGACAGTTCAATGAAAAACTGTTTTTT.

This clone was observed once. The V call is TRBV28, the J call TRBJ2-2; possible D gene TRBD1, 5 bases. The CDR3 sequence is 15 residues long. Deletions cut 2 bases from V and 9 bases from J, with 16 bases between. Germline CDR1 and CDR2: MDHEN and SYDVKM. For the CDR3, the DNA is TGTGCCAGCAGTTTACCCTCCTTGGGGCCCAGGGAGCTGTTTTTT. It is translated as CASSLPSLGPRELFF.

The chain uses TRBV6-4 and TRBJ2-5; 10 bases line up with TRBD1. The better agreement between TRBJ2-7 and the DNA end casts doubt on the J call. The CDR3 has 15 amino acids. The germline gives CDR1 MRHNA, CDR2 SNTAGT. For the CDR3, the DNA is TGTGCCAGCAGTGATCTCAGGACAGGGGGCTACGAGCAGTACTTC. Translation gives CASSDLRTGGYEQYF.

The CDR3 nucleotides read TGCGCCAGCAGCTTGGCCCACACAGCCCAGAACACCGGGGAGCTGTTTTTT. Its protein is CASSLAHTAQNTGELFF. The V and J genes are TRBV5-1 and TRBJ2-2, with D unresolved. CDR1 is SGHRS and CDR2 is YFSETQ in the germline V gene. Trimming took off 0 bases at V and 1 base at J, with 13 bases between the two ends. This CDR3 comprises 17 residues.

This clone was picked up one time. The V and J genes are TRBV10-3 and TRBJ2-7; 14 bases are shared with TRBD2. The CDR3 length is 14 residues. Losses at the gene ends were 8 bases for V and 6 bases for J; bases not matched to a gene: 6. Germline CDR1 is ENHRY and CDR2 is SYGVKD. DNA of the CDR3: TGTGCCATCTGGACGGGACTAGCGGGGGTCGAGCAGTACTTC. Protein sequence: CAIWTGLAGVEQYF.